The clone carrying this T cell receptor (beta chain) was detected only a few times. Its specificity is unknown. The CDR3 totals 13 residues. V lost 4 bases, J lost 3 bases, and 2 bases stayed unmatched. Germline V gene data show CDR1 as SGHVS and CDR2 as FQNEAQ. The TCR alpha and TCR beta cDNA libraries, bearing sample barcodes and UMIs, were generated by 5'RACE using constant-segment primers. TCRdb reprocessed the 5' RACE reads via MiXCR and lists one record per CDR3 protein. Of around 34,000 distinct CDR3 sequences in the sample, 7% to 8% are singletons; the top ten hold under 30%. The data derive from a study of T-cell memory formation after mild COVID-19. General study findings and limits: Clones shrinking between day 15 and 85 showed a balanced CD4/CD8 split, and those that grew later tilted toward CD4+.

Sequencing was carried out using PBMCs or a T cell subset sorted from them (not recorded which). The sequence came from a man between 18 and 29 years old who had mild COVID-19 (a few samples of this study predate the infection). Cell type and time point are not known. This chain joins TRBV7-8 and TRBJ1-1, with TRBD1 identical over 7 bases. The CDR3 protein is CASSSDRDTEAFF. The CDR3 DNA follows: TGTGCCAGCAGCTCAGACAGGGACACTGAAGCTTTCTTT.